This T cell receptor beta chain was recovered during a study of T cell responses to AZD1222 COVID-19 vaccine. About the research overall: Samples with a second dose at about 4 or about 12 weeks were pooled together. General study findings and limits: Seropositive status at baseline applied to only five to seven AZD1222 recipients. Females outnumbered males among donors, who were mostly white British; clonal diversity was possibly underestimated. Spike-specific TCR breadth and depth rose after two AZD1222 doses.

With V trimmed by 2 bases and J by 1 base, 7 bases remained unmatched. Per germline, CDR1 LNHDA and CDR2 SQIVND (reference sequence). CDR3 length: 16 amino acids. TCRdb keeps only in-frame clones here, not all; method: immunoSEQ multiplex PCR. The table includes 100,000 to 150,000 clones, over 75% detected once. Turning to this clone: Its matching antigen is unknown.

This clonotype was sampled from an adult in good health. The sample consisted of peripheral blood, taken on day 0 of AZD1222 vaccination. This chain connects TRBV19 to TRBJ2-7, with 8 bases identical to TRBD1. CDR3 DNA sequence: TGTGCCAGTAGTATAACGGCAGGGGGCGGATCCTACGAGCAGTACTTC. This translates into CASSITAGGGSYEQYF. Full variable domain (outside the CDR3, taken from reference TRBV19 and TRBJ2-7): DGGITQSPKYLFRKEGQNVTLSCEQNLNHDAMYWYRQDPGQGLRLIYYSQIVNDFQKGDIAEGYSVSREKKESFPLTVTSAQKNPTAFYLCASSITAGGGSYEQYFGPGTRLTVT.